This entry is about one T cell receptor (beta chain). This sample stems from a study of control samples from healthy donors and cancer patients. Some clones are missing from TCRdb's copy, which holds only in-frame ones; the method was immunoSEQ multiplex PCR. The sample holds around 75,000 clones; around 94% are singletons and the top ten take nearly 6%. This clonotype was obtained from a woman aged 60-75 years in good health. The sample taken for sequencing was blood.

CDR3 bases: TGTGCCAGCTCACCATCAACTAATGAAAAACTGTTTTTT. This translates into CASSPSTNEKLFF. This rearrangement joins TRBV18 to TRBJ1-4; D is unclear. V lost 2 bases to trimming and J lost 0 bases, with 1 base between them. The germline CDR1 and CDR2 sequences are KGHSH and LQKENI. CDR3 length: 13 amino acids. The full variable domain, completed using reference TRBV18 and TRBJ1-4, is NAGVMQNPRHLVRRRGQEARLRCSPMKGHSHVYWYRQLPEEGLKFMVYLQKENIIDESGMPKERFSAEFPKEGPSILRIQQVVRGDSAAYFCASSPSTNEKLFFGSGTQLSVL.